Listed here is a single T cell receptor beta chain. It has no known antigen specificity. Per-base quality was not reported, and no clone a single base away is much larger than it. The cysteine opens and the phenylalanine closes a CDR3 of 15 amino acids. Only the CDR3 DNA is retained, 45 bases long and in frame from the first base. The V end loses 2 bases and the J end loses 7 bases, and a stretch of 17 bases separates them. According to the germline V gene (reference sequence), CDR1 reads SEHNR and CDR2 reads FQNEAQ. The twin pairs came from the European Cystic Fibrosis Twin and Sibling Study Cohort, a cohort that recruited patients from over 150 CF clinics across 14 European countries. Both zygosity and CFTR genotype were checked in-house, and zygosity was tested with multiplex PCR across nine short tandem repeat loci. Peripheral blood was sampled from each twin, with clinical parameters recorded on the day of blood sampling. Genomic DNA was isolated from peripheral blood cells with phenol/chloroform and kept in TE buffer at 4 degrees C.

TCR beta CDR3 regions were amplified by multiplex PCR with the immunoSEQ immune profiling system according to the manufacturer's instructions. Sequencing was performed on an Illumina NextSeq system. In the authors' own workflow: Sequence data were processed on the immunoSEQ Analyzer platform, and clonality was computed as the square root of Simpson's index of productive rearrangements. Jensen-Shannon distance served as the measure of similarity in V and J usage, while OLGA was used to compute CDR3 generation probabilities. Shared CDR3 sequences were searched against the immuneACCESS database (August 2020) and VDJdb (December 2020). This is the immuneACCESS table as TCRdb keeps it, with only in-frame sequences that have V and J called. A part of the clones is gone; compared with another copy, unresolved V genes explain less than half, and the rest is unexplained. For V, J and clone size, that table is used; D and trimming come from the DNA. This sample has roughly 19,000 clones in its table, and around 97% of those were observed once. The leading ten clones occupy less than 2% of the sample.

These data come from a study of monozygotic twins with cystic fibrosis (dated by TCRdb to the early 2020s). The study in broad terms: About 3 micrograms of fragmented DNA went through roughly 15 PCR cycles to produce barcoded libraries. The cohort comprised ten female and six male twin pairs aged about 2.0 to 40 years, median roughly 9 years, mostly children and adolescents. To gauge how much genetics shapes V and J gene usage, the researchers compared TCR beta repertoires both within and across 16 monozygotic twin pairs who have cystic fibrosis. Twins were ranked among 850 to 1,200 cohort participants for weight-for-height and FEVPerc (FEV1 disease centile) at the day of blood sampling. Data for three of the twin pairs had already been reported earlier in a different context.

Broader findings and caveats from the paper: The greatest similarity to the co-twin was observed for V gene usage in 13 of 16 pairs and for J usage in 8 of 16 pairs, which suggested genetic constraints. Monozygotic CF twin pairs shared significantly more nucleotide-identical clonotypes within each pair than unrelated CF individuals shared with one another (P = 0.000026, Mann-Whitney). Simpson clonality tended to be low (median roughly 0.0088), which suggests a naive-dominated repertoire, although clonality was higher in the most severely affected patients. The cohort was small, and no association was found between shared CDR3 numbers and age, concordance or disease severity.

The origin of this receptor is a woman aged 25 to 39 with cystic fibrosis. The sequence joins TRBV7-9 to TRBJ2-5, and TRBD1 may be the D gene, going by 6 matching bases. Sequencing used blood. The DNA sequence follows: TGTGCCAGCAGCTTACCCACCAGATCCAGGGGGACCCAGTACTTC. Translated, it gives CASSLPTRSRGTQYF.